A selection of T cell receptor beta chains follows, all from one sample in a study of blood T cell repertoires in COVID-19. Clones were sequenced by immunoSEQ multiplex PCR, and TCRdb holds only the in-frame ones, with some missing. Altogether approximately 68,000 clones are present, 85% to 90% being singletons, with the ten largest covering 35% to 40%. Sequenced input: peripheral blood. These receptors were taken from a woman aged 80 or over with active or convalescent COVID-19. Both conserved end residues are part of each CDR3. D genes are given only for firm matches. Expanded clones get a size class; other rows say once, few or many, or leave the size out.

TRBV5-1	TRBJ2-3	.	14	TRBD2	TGCGCCAGCAGTACCCGGGGGGGTCAAGATACGCAGTATTTT	CASSTRGGQDTQYF
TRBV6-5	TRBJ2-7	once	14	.	TGTGCCAGCAGCAGGGGACAAGAGATCAACGAGCAGTACTTC	CASSRGQEINEQYF
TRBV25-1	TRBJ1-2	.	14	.	TGTGCCAGCAGTGTATTGGGGCCTAACTATGGCTACACCTTC	CASSVLGPNYGYTF
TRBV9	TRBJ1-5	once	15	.	TGTGCCAGCAGCGTAGCAGCCGGGGGCAATCAGCCCCAGCATTTT	CASSVAAGGNQPQHF
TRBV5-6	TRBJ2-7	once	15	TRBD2	TGTGCCAGCAGCTTGGACAGTGGGGGAGCGGGGGAGCAGTACTTC	CASSLDSGGAGEQYF
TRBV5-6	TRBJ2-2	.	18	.	TGTGCCAGCAGCTTGGTCCGTCGGGGAGCGATAGGCACCGGGGAGCTGTTTTTT	CASSLVRRGAIGTGELFF
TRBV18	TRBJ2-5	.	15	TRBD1	TGTGCCAGCTCACCGGGGACAGGGGGTAAAGAGACCCAGTACTTC	CASSPGTGGKETQYF
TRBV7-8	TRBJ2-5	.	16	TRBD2	TGTGCCAGCAGCTCCCGACTAGCGGGGGACGGGGAGACCCAGTACTTC	CASSSRLAGDGETQYF
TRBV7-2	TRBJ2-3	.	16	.	TGTGCCAGCAGCTTAGCGGTCGCCGAAGGGGCAGATACGCAGTATTTT	CASSLAVAEGADTQYF
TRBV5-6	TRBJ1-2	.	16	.	TGTGCCAGCAGCTTGTATGATCTCCAGGGGAACTATGGCTACACCTTC	CASSLYDLQGNYGYTF
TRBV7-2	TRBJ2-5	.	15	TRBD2	TGTGCCAGCAGCTTAGCTAGCGGGGCTCGAGAGACCCAGTACTTC	CASSLASGARETQYF
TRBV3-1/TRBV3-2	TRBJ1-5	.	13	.	TGTGCCAGCTCCCCAGGGTATAAGCGGCCCCAGCATTTT	CASSPGYKRPQHF
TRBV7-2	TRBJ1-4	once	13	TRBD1	TGTGCCAGCAGCTTAGACAGGGGTGAAAAACTGTTTTTT	CASSLDRGEKLFF
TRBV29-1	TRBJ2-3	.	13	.	TGCAGCGTTGGGCAGGCCCGCTCAGATACGCAGTATTTT	CSVGQARSDTQYF
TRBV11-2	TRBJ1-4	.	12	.	TGTGCCAGCAGCTTAGTTGCGGAAAAACTGTTTTTT	CASSLVAEKLFF
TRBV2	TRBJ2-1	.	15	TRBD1	TGTGCCAGCAGTGAAACAGGGGGCTCCTACAATGAGCAGTTCTTC	CASSETGGSYNEQFF